This is a list of T cell receptor beta chains from one sample in a study of cytomegalovirus exposure and HLA in healthy donors. The protocol was immunoSEQ multiplex PCR, while the TCRdb copy is restricted to in-frame clones and leaves out a portion. The table records some 200,000 clones, roughly four fifths of them present only once. The sample consisted of PBMCs. These receptors were collected from a man between 45 and 60 years old in good health and CMV-seronegative. CDR3s include the opening cysteine and the closing phenylalanine or tryptophan. The order of the fields is V gene, J gene, D gene, CDR3 protein. A D gene is named only where the DNA matches it firmly.

TRBV4-2	.	TRBD2	CASSQDTLAGYEQYF
TRBV7-8	TRBJ2-1	TRBD1	CASSLGRQGARYEQFF
TRBV7-3	TRBJ2-6	.	CASRPDGSSGANVLTF
TRBV27	TRBJ2-7	TRBD2	CASRGTSGSVYEQYF
TRBV19	TRBJ2-7	TRBD2	CASSGVYEQYF
TRBV7-8	TRBJ1-3	.	CASSLTSSGNTIYF
TRBV28	TRBJ1-1	TRBD1	CASSPSATGRNTEAFF
TRBV7-9	TRBJ2-2	.	CSSSFLVQGNTGELFF
TRBV9	TRBJ2-5	TRBD2	CASSVGLAVEGETQYF
TRBV6-6	TRBJ2-7	.	CASSREDEQYF